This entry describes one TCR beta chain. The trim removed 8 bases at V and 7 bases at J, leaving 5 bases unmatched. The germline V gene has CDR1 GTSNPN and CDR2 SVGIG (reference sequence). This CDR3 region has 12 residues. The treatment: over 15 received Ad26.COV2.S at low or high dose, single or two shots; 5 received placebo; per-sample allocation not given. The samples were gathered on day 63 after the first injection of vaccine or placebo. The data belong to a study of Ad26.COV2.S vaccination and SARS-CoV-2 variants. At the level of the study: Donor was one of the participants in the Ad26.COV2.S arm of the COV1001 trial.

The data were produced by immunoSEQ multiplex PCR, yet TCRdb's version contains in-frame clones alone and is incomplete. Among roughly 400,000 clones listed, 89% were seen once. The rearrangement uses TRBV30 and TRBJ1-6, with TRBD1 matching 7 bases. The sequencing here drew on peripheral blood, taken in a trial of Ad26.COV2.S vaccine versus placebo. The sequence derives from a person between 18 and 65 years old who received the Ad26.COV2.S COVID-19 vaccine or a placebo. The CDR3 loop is CAGTEINSPLHF. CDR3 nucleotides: TGTGCCGGGACAGAAATCAATTCACCCCTCCACTTT.